This paragraph covers one T cell receptor beta chain sequence. This sample is drawn from a study of OX40 agonist ivuxolimab in advanced cancers. Background on the study: Therapy given before enrollment (anti-PD-1, anti-PD-L1 or anti-CTLA-4) was allowed, and 30% to 50% had some.

Only in-frame clones appear in the TCRdb table, and some are missing; sequencing was by immunoSEQ multiplex PCR. The data show 60,000 to 75,000 clones, roughly nine tenths seen once. The V and J ends lost 4 bases and 4 bases, in that order; junction bases with no gene match: 1. This CDR3 comprises 13 residues. Germline CDR1 is WSHSY and CDR2 is SAAADI. Samples were taken at baseline and on day 1 of cycles 4 and 7. The input for sequencing was CD4+ or CD8+ T cells sorted from blood, taken in a trial of the OX40 agonist ivuxolimab. This sequence joins TRBV10-2 and TRBJ1-3, with 7 bases lining up with TRBD1. This TCR derives from an adult with an advanced solid tumor such as melanoma, head and neck, liver or kidney cancer. The CDR3 DNA sequence: TGCGCCAGCAGTGTGGGACAGGGAAACACCATATATTTT. This sequence encodes CASSVGQGNTIYF.